The text below deals with one T cell receptor beta chain. This entry comes from a study of blood T cell repertoires in COVID-19. For the study at large: The United States, Italy and Spain supplied acute and convalescent COVID-19 samples. PBMCs, B-cell-depleted T cells, or T cells provided the cDNA or gDNA that made up the material.

Seattle patients were enrolled during active infection and followed longitudinally. Germline trimming cut 3 bases from V and 4 bases from J; bases unmatched to any gene: 1. Germline V gene sequence: CDR1 LGHNA, CDR2 YSLEER. The CDR3 loop spans 13 amino acids. In the authors' methods: Scientists estimated how many nucleated cells there were by amplifying reference gene primers. Using immunoSEQ multiplex PCR, the repertoire was profiled, and TCRdb retains in-frame clones only, with some absent. V, J and clone size are taken as reported in that table, and D and trimming were inferred from the DNA itself. The sample lists about 200,000 clones, 82% occurring once.

Sequencing input: peripheral blood. V and J are TRBV4-3 and TRBJ1-1; TRBD1 matches at 8 bases. This sequence originates from a woman between 65 and 79 years old with COVID-19, enrolled during active disease. The CDR3 sequence is CASSHTGGTEAFF. DNA of the CDR3: TGCGCCAGCAGCCATACAGGGGGCACTGAAGCTTTCTTT.